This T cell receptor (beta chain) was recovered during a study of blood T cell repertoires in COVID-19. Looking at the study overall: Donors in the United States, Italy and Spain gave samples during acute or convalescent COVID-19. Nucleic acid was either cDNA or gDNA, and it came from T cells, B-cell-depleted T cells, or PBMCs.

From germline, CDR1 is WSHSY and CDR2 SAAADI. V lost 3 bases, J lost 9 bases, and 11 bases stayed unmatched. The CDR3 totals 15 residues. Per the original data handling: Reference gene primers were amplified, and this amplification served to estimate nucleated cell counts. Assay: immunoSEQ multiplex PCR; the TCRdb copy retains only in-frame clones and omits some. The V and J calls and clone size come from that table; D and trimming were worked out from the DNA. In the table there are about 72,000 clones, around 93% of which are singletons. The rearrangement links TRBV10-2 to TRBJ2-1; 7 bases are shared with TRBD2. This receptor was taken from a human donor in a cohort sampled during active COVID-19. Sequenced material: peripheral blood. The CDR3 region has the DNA TGCGCCAGCAGTGAAGTGGGGGGGAACAAGGGTGAGCAGTTCTTC. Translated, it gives CASSEVGGNKGEQFF.